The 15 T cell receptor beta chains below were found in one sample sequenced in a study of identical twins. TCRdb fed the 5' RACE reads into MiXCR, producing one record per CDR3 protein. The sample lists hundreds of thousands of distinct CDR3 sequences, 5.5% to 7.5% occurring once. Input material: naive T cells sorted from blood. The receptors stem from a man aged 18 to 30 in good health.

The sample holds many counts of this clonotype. The CDR3 loop is CSASNPQGAQDTQYF. DNA of the CDR3: TGCAGTGCTAGTAACCCCCAGGGGGCACAAGATACGCAGTATTTT. The V gene is TRBV20-1, the J gene TRBJ2-3; 8 bases are shared with TRBD1. The CDR3 is 15 residues long. V lost 3 bases, J lost 5 bases, and 10 bases stayed unmatched. Looked up from germline, CDR1 is DFQATT and CDR2 is SNEGSKA (reference sequence).

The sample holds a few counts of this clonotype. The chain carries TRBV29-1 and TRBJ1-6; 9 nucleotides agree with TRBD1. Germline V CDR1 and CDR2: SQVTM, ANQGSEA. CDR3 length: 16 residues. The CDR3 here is CGVIWTGAVRNSPLHF. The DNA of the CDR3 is TGCGGAGTAATCTGGACAGGGGCCGTTCGTAATTCACCCCTCCACTTT.

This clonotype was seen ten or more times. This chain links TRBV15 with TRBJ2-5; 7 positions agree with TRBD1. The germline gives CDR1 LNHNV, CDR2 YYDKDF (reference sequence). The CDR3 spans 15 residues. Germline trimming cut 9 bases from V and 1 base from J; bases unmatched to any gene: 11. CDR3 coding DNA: TGTGCCACGTGCTGGTTAGGACAGGCCCAAGAGACCCAGTACTTC. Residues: CATCWLGQAQETQYF.

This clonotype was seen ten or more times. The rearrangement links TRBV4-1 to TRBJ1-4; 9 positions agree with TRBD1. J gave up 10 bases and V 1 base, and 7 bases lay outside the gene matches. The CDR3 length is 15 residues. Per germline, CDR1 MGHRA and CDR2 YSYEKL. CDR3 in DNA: TGCGCCAGCAGCCAAGGTGGGGGACAGGGTCGAAAACTGTTTTTT. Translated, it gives CASSQGGGQGRKLFF.

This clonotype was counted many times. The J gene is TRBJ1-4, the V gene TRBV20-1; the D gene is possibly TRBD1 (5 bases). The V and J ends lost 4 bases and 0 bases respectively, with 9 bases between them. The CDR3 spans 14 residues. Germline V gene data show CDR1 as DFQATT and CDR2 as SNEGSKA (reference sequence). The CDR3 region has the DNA TGCAGTGCTAACGGGGGTGCAACTAATGAAAAACTGTTTTTT. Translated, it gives CSANGGATNEKLFF.

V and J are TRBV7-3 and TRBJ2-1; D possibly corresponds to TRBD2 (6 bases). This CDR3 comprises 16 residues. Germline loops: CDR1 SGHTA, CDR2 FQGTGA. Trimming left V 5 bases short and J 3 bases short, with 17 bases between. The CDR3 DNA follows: TGTGCCAGCAGCCCCTCCGGGAGCGGTGTCTACAATGAGCAGTTCTTC. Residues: CASSPSGSGVYNEQFF.

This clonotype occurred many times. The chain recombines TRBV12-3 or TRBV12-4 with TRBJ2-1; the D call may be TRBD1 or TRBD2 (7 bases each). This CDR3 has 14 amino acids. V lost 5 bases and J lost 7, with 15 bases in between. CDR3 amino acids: CASSTGRGGNEQFF. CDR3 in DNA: TGTGCCAGCAGTACCGGCAGGGGGGGTAATGAGCAGTTCTTC.

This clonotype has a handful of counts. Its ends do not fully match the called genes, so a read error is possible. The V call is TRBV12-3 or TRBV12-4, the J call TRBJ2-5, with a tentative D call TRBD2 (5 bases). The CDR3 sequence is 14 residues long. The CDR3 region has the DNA TGTGCCAGCAGTGGATCCGGGGTTCAAGAAACCCAGTACTTC. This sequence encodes CASSGSGVQETQYF.

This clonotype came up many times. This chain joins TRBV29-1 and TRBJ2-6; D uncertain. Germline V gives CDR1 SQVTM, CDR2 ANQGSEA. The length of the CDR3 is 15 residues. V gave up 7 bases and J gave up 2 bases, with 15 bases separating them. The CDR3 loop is CSAMGFQAGANVLTF. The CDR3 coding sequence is TGCAGCGCCATGGGGTTTCAGGCTGGGGCCAACGTCCTGACTTTC.

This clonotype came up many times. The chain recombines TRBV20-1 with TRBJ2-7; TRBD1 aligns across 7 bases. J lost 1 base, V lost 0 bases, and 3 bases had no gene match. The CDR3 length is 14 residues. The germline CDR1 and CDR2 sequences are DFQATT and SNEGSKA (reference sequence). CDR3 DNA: TGCAGTGCTAGAGATTTCAGGGGGTCCTACGAGCAGTACTTC. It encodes CSARDFRGSYEQYF.

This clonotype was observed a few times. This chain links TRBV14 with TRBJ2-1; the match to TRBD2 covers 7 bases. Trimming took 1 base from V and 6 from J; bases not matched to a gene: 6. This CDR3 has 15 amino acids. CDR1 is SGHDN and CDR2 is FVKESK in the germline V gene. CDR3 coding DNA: TGTGCCAGCAGCCAAGGTGTATCTAGCGGCAATGAGCAGTTCTTC. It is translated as CASSQGVSSGNEQFF.

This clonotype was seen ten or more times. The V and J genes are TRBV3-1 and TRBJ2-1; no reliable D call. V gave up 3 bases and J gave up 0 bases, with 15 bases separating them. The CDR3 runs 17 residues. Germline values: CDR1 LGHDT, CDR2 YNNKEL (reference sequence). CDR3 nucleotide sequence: TGTGCCAGCAGCCAGGATGGTGGCATTGGCTCCTACAATGAGCAGTTCTTC. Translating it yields CASSQDGGIGSYNEQFF.

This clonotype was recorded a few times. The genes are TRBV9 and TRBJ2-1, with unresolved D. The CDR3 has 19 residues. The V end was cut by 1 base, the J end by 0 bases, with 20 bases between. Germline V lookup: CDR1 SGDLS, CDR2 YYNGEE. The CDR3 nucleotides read TGTGCCAGCAGCGTACAACCATTAGCCCGTAGTAGCTCCTACAATGAGCAGTTCTTC. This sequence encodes CASSVQPLARSSSYNEQFF.

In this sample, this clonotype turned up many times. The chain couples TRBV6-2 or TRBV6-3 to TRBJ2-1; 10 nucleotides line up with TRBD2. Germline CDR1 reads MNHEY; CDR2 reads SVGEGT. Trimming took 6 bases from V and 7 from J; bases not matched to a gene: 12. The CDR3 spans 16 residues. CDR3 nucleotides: TGTGCCAGCAGCACAAAGCGGGAGGGCCTTAATAATGAGCAGTTCTTC. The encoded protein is CASSTKREGLNNEQFF.

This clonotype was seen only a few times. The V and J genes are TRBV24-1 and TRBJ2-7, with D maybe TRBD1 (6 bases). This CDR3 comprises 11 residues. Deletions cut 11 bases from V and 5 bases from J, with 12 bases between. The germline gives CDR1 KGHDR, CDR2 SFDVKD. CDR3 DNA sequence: TGTGCCATGACCAGGGGACACGAGCAGTACGTC. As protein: CAMTRGHEQYV.